The clone carrying this TCR beta chain was recorded a few times. The data are from a study of identical twins. TCRdb re-called the 5' RACE reads with MiXCR, one entry per CDR3 protein. Among around 960,000 distinct CDR3 sequences listed, around 12% were seen once. This CDR3 region has 15 residues. CDR1 is LGHDT and CDR2 is YNNKEL in the germline V gene (reference sequence). Trimming took 0 bases from V and 7 from J, leaving 14 bases between them. The same specimen was also included in a second study, on yellow fever vaccine responses in identical twins.

The sequenced sample consisted of PBMCs. The source of this sequence is a woman aged 18 to 35 in good health. The V gene is TRBV3-1, the J gene TRBJ2-3; D gene ambiguous. CDR3 sequence reads: CASSQDLASPHTQYF. CDR3 coding DNA: TGTGCCAGCAGCCAAGATCTGGCGTCCCCGCATACGCAGTATTTT.